A single sample is the source of the 16 T cell receptor beta chains below, sequenced in a study of blood T cell repertoires in COVID-19. TCRdb's table, derived via immunoSEQ multiplex PCR, lists solely in-frame clones and lacks some. The sample contains under 100,000 clones, around 88% of which appear only once. Sequenced sample: peripheral blood. These receptors came from a young man with acute or convalescent COVID-19.

This clone was picked up a small number of times. The chain carries TRBV11-2 and TRBJ1-2; 9 bases align to TRBD1. V was pared by 6 bases and J by 4 bases, with 6 bases of the junction left unmatched. The CDR3 covers 14 residues. Germline CDR1 reads SGHAT; CDR2 reads FQNNGV. Here the CDR3 reads CASRPPGQGYGYTF. CDR3 bases: TGTGCCAGCAGACCCCCGGGACAGGGCTATGGCTACACCTTC.

This sequence joins TRBV5-6 and TRBJ2-1; 12 nucleotides align to TRBD2. The J segment lost 6 bases and the V segment lost 3 bases, leaving 7 bases of the junction unmatched. The CDR3 has 16 residues. CDR1 SGHDT and CDR2 YYEEEE come from the germline V gene. CDR3 nucleotides: TGTGCCAGCAGCTCGTTACTAGCGGGAGGCATCAATGAGCAGTTCTTC. Protein sequence: CASSSLLAGGINEQFF.

The chain uses TRBV7-2 and TRBJ2-2; a possible D gene is TRBD2 (6 bases). Germline-derived CDR1 and CDR2 are SGHTA and FQGNSA. The CDR3 extends over 14 amino acids. V was trimmed by 1 base and J by 5 bases, leaving 8 bases between them. The CDR3 loop reads CASSLVGGTGELFF. The CDR3 nucleotides read TGTGCCAGCAGCTTAGTTGGAGGGACCGGGGAGCTGTTTTTT.

The gene calls are TRBV2 and TRBJ1-1, with 8 bases identical to TRBD1. The CDR3 is 15 amino acids. Germline CDR1 SNHLY, CDR2 FYNNEI. Trimming took 7 bases from V and 1 from J; bases not matched to a gene: 8. In DNA form, the CDR3 reads TGTGCCAGCATGAGGCAGGGGGCCGCGAACACTGAAGCTTTCTTT. Translated: CASMRQGAANTEAFF.

The chain links TRBV2 to TRBJ1-6; 7 bases line up with TRBD1. The CDR3 loop spans 15 amino acids. The V gene's germline CDR1 is SNHLY and CDR2 FYNNEI. J gave up 10 bases and V 6 bases, and 12 bases lay outside the gene matches. The DNA of the CDR3 is TGTGCCAGCAGAGATACGGGGACAGTACGATCACCCCTCCACTTT. It is translated as CASRDTGTVRSPLHF.

The chain carries TRBV27 and TRBJ2-7; 7 bases align to TRBD2. V shed 2 bases, J shed 6 bases, and the junction held 10 bases outside the gene matches. Germline assignment: CDR1 MNHEY and CDR2 SMNVEV (reference sequence). The CDR3 covers 15 residues. In DNA, the CDR3 is TGTGCCAGCAGTTTACTGCCTAGCGGCGCTTCCGAGCAGTACTTC. This encodes CASSLLPSGASEQYF.

The V call is TRBV19, the J call TRBJ2-7; 10 bases line up with TRBD2. This CDR3 has 15 amino acids. Germline trimming cut 3 bases from V and 2 bases from J; bases unmatched to any gene: 4. CDR1 and CDR2 from the germline V gene are LNHDA and SQIVND (reference sequence). CDR3 nucleotide sequence: TGTGCCAGTAGTATCGGAACTAGCGGGGCCTACGAGCAGTACTTC. Amino acid sequence: CASSIGTSGAYEQYF.

The V call is TRBV5-1, the J call TRBJ1-6; possibly TRBD1 for D (5 bases). Germline CDR1 SGHRS, CDR2 YFSETQ. V was pared by 4 bases and J by 0 bases, with 11 bases between. This CDR3 is 16 amino acids long. The CDR3 region is CASSRDSSSYNSPLHF. DNA for the CDR3: TGCGCCAGCAGCCGGGACTCCAGCTCCTATAATTCACCCCTCCACTTT.

The V call is TRBV5-6, the J call TRBJ2-2; TRBD2 aligns across 7 bases. The CDR3 sequence is 16 residues long. Trimming took 2 bases from V and 1 from J; bases not matched to a gene: 5. Germline V lookup: CDR1 SGHDT, CDR2 YYEEEE. This chain's CDR3 is CASSFGLAENTGELFF. CDR3 nucleotide sequence: TGTGCCAGCAGCTTTGGGCTAGCGGAGAACACCGGGGAGCTGTTTTTT.

V and J are TRBV11-2 and TRBJ2-3; D is unclear. The CDR3 is 14 residues long. CDR1 and CDR2 from the germline V gene are SGHAT and FQNNGV. Trimming stripped 1 base from V and 10 bases from J, with 15 bases between. The CDR3 protein is CASSLGRSQRAQYF. The CDR3 nucleotides read TGTGCCAGCAGCTTAGGACGCAGCCAACGGGCGCAGTATTTT.

The rearrangement links TRBV5-4 to TRBJ2-3, with 7 bases matching TRBD2. The germline V gene encodes CDR1 SGHNT and CDR2 YYREEE (reference sequence). Trimming took 2 bases from V and 6 from J; bases not matched to a gene: 9. There are 15 residues in the CDR3. CDR3 nucleotide sequence: TGTGCCAGCAGCTTCACGGGAGGCAATCTGGATACGCAGTATTTT. Protein: CASSFTGGNLDTQYF.

The rearrangement joins TRBV6-5 to TRBJ1-2, with D possibly TRBD1 on 6 matching bases. CDR3 length: 16 amino acids. V gave up 0 bases and J gave up 2 bases, with 13 bases separating them. Germline V gives CDR1 MNHEY, CDR2 SVGAGI. CDR3 coding DNA: TGTGCCAGCAGTTACTCACAGGGCGAAGGAAACTATGGCTACACCTTC. Amino acids: CASSYSQGEGNYGYTF.

The chain couples TRBV18 to TRBJ2-5, with a possible D match to TRBD1 (5 bases). The V gene's germline CDR1 is KGHSH and CDR2 LQKENI. This CDR3 is 14 amino acids long. Trimming took 4 bases from V and 1 from J, leaving 10 bases between them. The CDR3 reads CASSRTTAQETQYF. Here the CDR3 DNA reads TGTGCCAGCTCACGGACGACAGCCCAAGAGACCCAGTACTTC.

The gene calls are TRBV28 and TRBJ2-1; perhaps TRBD2 as D (6 bases). CDR1 MDHEN and CDR2 SYDVKM come from the germline V gene. The CDR3 is made up of 13 amino acids. V dropped 3 bases and J dropped 8 bases, with 11 bases sitting between them. The CDR3 bases are TGTGCCAGCAGTTTTGGCGGGGCCCATGAGCAGTTCTTC. It translates to CASSFGGAHEQFF.

The CDR3 DNA reads TGTGCCAGCAACAGGGGTGACGGCGAAGCTTTCTTT. Its translation is CASNRGDGEAFF. This chain connects TRBV2 to TRBJ1-1; the match to TRBD1 covers 7 bases. The CDR3 is 12 residues long. Germline CDR1 SNHLY, CDR2 FYNNEI. V trimming: 7 bases; J trimming: 8 bases; junction bases outside the gene matches: 7.

The chain joins TRBV27 to TRBJ2-1, with 10 bases fitting TRBD1. The CDR3 is made up of 17 amino acids. With V trimmed by 0 bases and J by 8 bases, 10 bases remained unmatched. Germline V gives CDR1 MNHEY, CDR2 SMNVEV (reference sequence). CDR3 residues: CASSLSGGDRGIDEQFF. The CDR3 DNA follows: TGTGCCAGCAGTTTATCAGGGGGGGACAGGGGAATAGATGAGCAGTTCTTC.